Presented here are 15 T cell receptor beta chains from one specimen sequenced in a study of cytomegalovirus exposure and HLA in healthy donors. The PCR made use of 60 Vbeta and 13 Jbeta primers. Generated by immunoSEQ multiplex PCR, the TCRdb table keeps only in-frame clones and is missing some. The sample holds some 200,000 clones, roughly 84% seen once. The material sequenced was PBMCs. All receptors come from a girl under 18 in good health and CMV-seronegative.

The chain carries TRBV27 and TRBJ1-1; tentative D call: TRBD1 (6 bases). There are 16 residues in the CDR3. With 6 bases removed from V and 1 base from J, the gap between germline ends came to 18 bases. Germline V lookup: CDR1 MNHEY, CDR2 SMNVEV (reference sequence). The CDR3 sequence is CASSQLTGNWNTEAFF. In DNA form, the CDR3 reads TGTGCCAGCAGCCAACTTACAGGGAACTGGAACACTGAAGCTTTCTTT.

The chain links TRBV12-5 to TRBJ2-2, with a possible D match to TRBD2 (6 bases). The germline V gene encodes CDR1 LGHNT and CDR2 FRNRAP. V was pared by 1 base and J by 5 bases, with 8 bases between. The CDR3 extends over 14 amino acids. The CDR3: CASGLAAGTGELFF. The CDR3 DNA reads as TGTGCTAGTGGTTTGGCCGCGGGGACCGGGGAGCTGTTTTTT.

The chain has TRBV28 and TRBJ1-2; 10 nucleotides agree with TRBD1. CDR3 size: 17 residues. From germline, CDR1 is MDHEN and CDR2 SYDVKM. Trimming took 5 bases from V and 4 from J; bases not matched to a gene: 13. The CDR3 DNA follows: TGTGCCAGCAGTCCACTCCAAACGACAGGGGGCGTCTATGGCTACACCTTC. Translated: CASSPLQTTGGVYGYTF.

V is TRBV2 and J is TRBJ1-5; possible D gene TRBD1, 6 bases. The germline V gene has CDR1 SNHLY and CDR2 FYNNEI. This CDR3 spans 14 amino acids. V gave up 4 bases and J gave up 4 bases, with 11 bases separating them. CDR3 loop: CASSGQGPNQPQHF. CDR3 nucleotides: TGTGCCAGCAGTGGGCAGGGGCCTAATCAGCCCCAGCATTTT.

This chain links TRBV27 with TRBJ2-7; D is uncertain. Trimming left V 8 bases short and J 8 bases short, with 25 bases between. The CDR3 spans 15 residues. CDR1 MNHEY and CDR2 SMNVEV come from the germline V gene (reference sequence). CDR3 region: CASAGIQLGIPKQYF. The CDR3 DNA reads as TGTGCCAGCGCTGGAATACAATTGGGCATTCCAAAGCAGTACTTC.

Only a few counts were recorded for this clone. The chain couples TRBV4-3 to TRBJ1-1; the match to TRBD1 covers 10 bases. With V trimmed by 6 bases and J by 3 bases, 1 base remained unmatched. Germline values: CDR1 LGHNA, CDR2 YSLEER. The CDR3 is 13 amino acids. CDR3 DNA: TGCGCCAGCAGGGACAGGGGGTACACTGAAGCTTTCTTT. This codes for CASRDRGYTEAFF.

The chain has TRBV6-1 and TRBJ1-1; TRBD1 might be the D (5 bases). V lost 8 bases to trimming and J lost 5 bases, with 15 bases between them. Germline CDR1 reads MNHNS; CDR2 reads SASEGT. The CDR3 is 13 amino acids. The DNA for the CDR3 is TGTGCCAGCCTCCCTGGGGGGGAAACTGAAGCTTTCTTT. Protein: CASLPGGETEAFF.

This clone was seen more than once but under ten times. The chain uses TRBV4-3 and TRBJ1-1; weak D call: TRBD1 (5 bases). This CDR3 is built from 14 residues. Between the trimmed V and J ends, which lost 0 bases and 5 bases, there was a span of 10 bases. Germline-derived CDR1 and CDR2 are LGHNA and YSLEER. The CDR3, as DNA: TGCGCCAGCAGCCAAGATGGGGGGGGTACTGAAGCTTTCTTT. Protein: CASSQDGGGTEAFF.

This clone was seen more than once but under ten times. This chain connects TRBV15 to TRBJ2-1; 14 nucleotides match TRBD2. V trimming: 3 bases; J trimming: 6 bases; junction bases outside the gene matches: 1. The germline V gene has CDR1 LNHNV and CDR2 YYDKDF (reference sequence). This CDR3 spans 15 amino acids. CDR3: CATSRTSGGANEQFF. CDR3 coding DNA: TGTGCCACCAGCAGGACTAGCGGGGGGGCCAATGAGCAGTTCTTC.

This clone was seen only a few times. The genes are TRBV6-5 and TRBJ1-2; 10 nucleotides match TRBD1. The CDR3 has 15 amino acids. V shed 6 bases, J shed 4 bases, and the junction held 8 bases outside the gene matches. The germline gives CDR1 MNHEY, CDR2 SVGAGI. Written as DNA, the CDR3 is TGTGCCAGCAGGGGAACGGGACAGGGGATCTATGGCTACACCTTC. Amino acid sequence: CASRGTGQGIYGYTF.

V gene TRBV5-4 combines with J gene TRBJ2-2; 9 nucleotides line up with TRBD1. Trimming at V came to 10 bases and at J to 6 bases, leaving 10 bases not matched to a gene. Germline CDR1 and CDR2: SGHNT and YYREEE (reference sequence). CDR3 length equals 14 residues. CDR3: CACWRQGGSGELFF. CDR3 nucleotide sequence: TGTGCCTGCTGGAGACAGGGGGGCTCCGGGGAGCTGTTTTTT.

In regard to this clone: The sample has other DNA sequences that encode this CDR3 too. The CDR3 loop reads CASSETGSYGYTF. In DNA form, the CDR3 reads TGTGCCAGCAGTGAAACAGGGTCCTATGGCTACACCTTC. The gene calls are TRBV6-1 and TRBJ1-2; D perhaps matches TRBD1 (6 bases). The length of the CDR3 is 13 residues. Trimming stripped 2 bases from V and 4 bases from J, with 8 bases between. CDR1 is MNHNS, CDR2 SASEGT, per germline.

The V gene is TRBV7-3, the J gene TRBJ2-7; 9 nucleotides align to TRBD2. The germline gives CDR1 SGHTA, CDR2 FQGTGA. The CDR3 covers 15 residues. The ends lost 0 bases at V and 3 bases at J; junction bases unmatched: 3. CDR3 sequence (DNA): TGTGCCAGCAGCTTAACGGGACTAGCCAACTACGAGCAGTACTTC. It encodes CASSLTGLANYEQYF.

This clone was observed once. V and J are TRBV27 and TRBJ1-2; D call uncertain. V dropped 0 bases and J dropped 4 bases, with 6 bases sitting between them. This CDR3 is 13 amino acids long. The germline V gene has CDR1 MNHEY and CDR2 SMNVEV (reference sequence). The CDR3 nucleotides read TGTGCCAGCAGTTTATCGGCGGGCTATGGCTACACCTTC. Translated: CASSLSAGYGYTF.

The chain uses TRBV5-1 and TRBJ2-2; the match to TRBD2 covers 11 bases. CDR3 length equals 16 residues. Germline CDR1 SGHRS, CDR2 YFSETQ. The trim removed 2 bases at V and 7 bases at J, leaving 7 bases unmatched. The CDR3: CASSLPSLAGVGELFF. The CDR3 nucleotides are TGCGCCAGCAGCTTACCGTCACTAGCGGGAGTCGGGGAGCTGTTTTTT.